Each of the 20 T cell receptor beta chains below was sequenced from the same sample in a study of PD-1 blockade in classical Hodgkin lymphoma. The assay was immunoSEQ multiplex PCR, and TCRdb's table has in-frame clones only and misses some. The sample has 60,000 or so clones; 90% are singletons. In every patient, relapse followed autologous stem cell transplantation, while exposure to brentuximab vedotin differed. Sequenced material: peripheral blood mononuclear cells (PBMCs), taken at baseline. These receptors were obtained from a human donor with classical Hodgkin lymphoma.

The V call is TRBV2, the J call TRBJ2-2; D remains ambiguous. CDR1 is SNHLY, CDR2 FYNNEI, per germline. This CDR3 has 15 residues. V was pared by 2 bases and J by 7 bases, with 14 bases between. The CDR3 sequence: CASSERVQEIGELFF. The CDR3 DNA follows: TGTGCCAGCAGTGAAAGGGTGCAGGAAATCGGGGAGCTGTTTTTT. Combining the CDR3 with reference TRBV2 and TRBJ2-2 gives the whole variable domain EPEVTQTPSHQVTQMGQEVILRCVPISNHLYFYWYRQILGQKVEFLVSFYNNEISEKSEIFDDQFSVERPDGSNFTLKIRSTKLEDSAMYFCASSERVQEIGELFFGEGSRLTVL.

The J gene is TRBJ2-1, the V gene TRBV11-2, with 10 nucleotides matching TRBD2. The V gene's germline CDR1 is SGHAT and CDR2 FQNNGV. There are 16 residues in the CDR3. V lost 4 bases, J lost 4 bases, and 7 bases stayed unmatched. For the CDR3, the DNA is TGTGCCAGCAGCTCCCGGACTAGCGGTTTTTACAATGAGCAGTTCTTC. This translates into CASSSRTSGFYNEQFF.

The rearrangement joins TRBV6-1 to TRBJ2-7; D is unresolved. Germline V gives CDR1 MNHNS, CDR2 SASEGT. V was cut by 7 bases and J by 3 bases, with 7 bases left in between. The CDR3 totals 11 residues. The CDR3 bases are TGTGCCAGCATGGAGCACTACGAGCAGTACTTC. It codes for CASMEHYEQYF.

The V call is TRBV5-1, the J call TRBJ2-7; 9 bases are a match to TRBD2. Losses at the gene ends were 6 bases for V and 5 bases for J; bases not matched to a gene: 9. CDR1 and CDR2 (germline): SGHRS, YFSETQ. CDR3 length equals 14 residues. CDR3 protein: CASMLGGGGNEQYF. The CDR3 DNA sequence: TGCGCCAGCATGCTTGGCGGGGGGGGCAACGAGCAGTACTTC.

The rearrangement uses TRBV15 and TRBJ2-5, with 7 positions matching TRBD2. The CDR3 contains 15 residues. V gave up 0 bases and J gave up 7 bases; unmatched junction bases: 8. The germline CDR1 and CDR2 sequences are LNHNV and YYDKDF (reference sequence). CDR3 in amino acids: CATSREESRGGTQYF. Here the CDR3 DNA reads TGTGCCACCAGCAGAGAAGAGAGCCGCGGGGGGACCCAGTACTTC.

The DNA for the CDR3 is TGTGCCAGTAGTAGCGCAGGACAGGGAATAGAGACCCAGTACTTC. Its protein product is CASSSAGQGIETQYF. The V and J genes are TRBV19 and TRBJ2-5; 8 bases are a match to TRBD1. Germline CDR1 reads LNHDA; CDR2 reads SQIVND (reference sequence). The CDR3 is 15 residues long. V shed 4 bases, J shed 4 bases, and the junction held 8 bases outside the gene matches.

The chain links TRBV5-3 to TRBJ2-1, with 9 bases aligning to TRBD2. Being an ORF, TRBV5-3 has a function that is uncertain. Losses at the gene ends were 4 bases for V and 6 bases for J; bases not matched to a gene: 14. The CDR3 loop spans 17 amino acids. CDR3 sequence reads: CARSLPPNGGRANEQFF. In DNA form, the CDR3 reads TGTGCCAGAAGCCTACCCCCGAATGGCGGGAGGGCCAATGAGCAGTTCTTC.

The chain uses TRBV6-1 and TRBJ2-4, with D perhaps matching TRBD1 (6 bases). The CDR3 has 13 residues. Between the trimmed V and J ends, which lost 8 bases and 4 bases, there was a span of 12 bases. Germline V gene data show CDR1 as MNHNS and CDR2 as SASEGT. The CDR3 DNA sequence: TGTGCCAGCGATACAGGGCTAAAAAACATTCAGTACTTC. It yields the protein CASDTGLKNIQYF.

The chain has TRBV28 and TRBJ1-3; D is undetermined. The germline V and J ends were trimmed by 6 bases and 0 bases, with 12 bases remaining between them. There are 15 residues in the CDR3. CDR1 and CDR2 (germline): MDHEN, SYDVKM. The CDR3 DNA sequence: TGTGCCAGCAGCCCGGTCGGGGACTCTGGAAACACCATATATTTT. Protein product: CASSPVGDSGNTIYF.

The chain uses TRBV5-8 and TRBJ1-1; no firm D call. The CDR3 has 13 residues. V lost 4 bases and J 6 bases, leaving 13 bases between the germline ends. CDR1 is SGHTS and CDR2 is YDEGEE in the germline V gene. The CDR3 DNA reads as TGTGCCAGCAGCCGTGGGCAGGACCCTGAAGCTTTCTTT. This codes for CASSRGQDPEAFF.

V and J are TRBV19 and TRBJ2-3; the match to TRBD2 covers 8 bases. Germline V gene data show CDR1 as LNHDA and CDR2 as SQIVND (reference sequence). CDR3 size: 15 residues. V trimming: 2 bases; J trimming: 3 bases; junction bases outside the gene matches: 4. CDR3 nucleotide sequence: TGTGCCAGTAGTATACTTGCGGGGGGAACAGATACGCAGTATTTT. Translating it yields CASSILAGGTDTQYF.

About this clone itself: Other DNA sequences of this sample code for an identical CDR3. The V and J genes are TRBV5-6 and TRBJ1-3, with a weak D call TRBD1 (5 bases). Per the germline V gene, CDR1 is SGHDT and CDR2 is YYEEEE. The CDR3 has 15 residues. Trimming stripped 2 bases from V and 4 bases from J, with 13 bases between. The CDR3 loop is CASSLGSGTGNTIYF. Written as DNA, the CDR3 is TGTGCCAGCAGCTTAGGTTCCGGGACGGGAAACACCATATATTTT.

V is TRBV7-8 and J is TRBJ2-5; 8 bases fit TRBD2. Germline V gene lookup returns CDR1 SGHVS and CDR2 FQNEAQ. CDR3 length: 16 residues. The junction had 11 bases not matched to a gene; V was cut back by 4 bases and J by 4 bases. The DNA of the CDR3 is TGTGCCAGCAGCTGGGCGCTAGCGGGCCCCTCAGAGACCCAGTACTTC. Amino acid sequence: CASSWALAGPSETQYF.

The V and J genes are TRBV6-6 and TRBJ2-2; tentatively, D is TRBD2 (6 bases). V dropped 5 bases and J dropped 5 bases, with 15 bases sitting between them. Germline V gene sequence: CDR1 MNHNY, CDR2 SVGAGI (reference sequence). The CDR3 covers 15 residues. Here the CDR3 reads CASSKTGAGTGELFF. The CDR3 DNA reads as TGTGCCAGCAGTAAAACTGGCGCGGGAACCGGGGAGCTGTTTTTT.

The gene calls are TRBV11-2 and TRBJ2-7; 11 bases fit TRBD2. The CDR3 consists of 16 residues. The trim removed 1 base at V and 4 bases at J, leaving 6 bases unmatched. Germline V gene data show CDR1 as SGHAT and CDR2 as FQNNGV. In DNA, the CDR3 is TGTGCCAGCAGCTTAGCCGAACTAGCGGGAGCGTACGAGCAGTACTTC. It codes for CASSLAELAGAYEQYF.

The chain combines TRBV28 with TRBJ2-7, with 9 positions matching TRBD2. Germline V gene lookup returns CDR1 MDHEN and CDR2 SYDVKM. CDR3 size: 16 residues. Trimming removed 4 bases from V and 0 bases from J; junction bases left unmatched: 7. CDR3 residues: CASSSVAGEFSYEQYF. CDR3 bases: TGTGCCAGCAGTTCGGTAGCGGGAGAGTTCTCCTACGAGCAGTACTTC.

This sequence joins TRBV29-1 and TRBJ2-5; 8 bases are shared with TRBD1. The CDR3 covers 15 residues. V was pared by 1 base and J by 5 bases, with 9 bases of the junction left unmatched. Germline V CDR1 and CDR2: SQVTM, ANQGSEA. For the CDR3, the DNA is TGCAGCGTTGAAGTTGACAGGGGTTTGGTTGAGACCCAGTACTTC. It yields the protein CSVEVDRGLVETQYF.

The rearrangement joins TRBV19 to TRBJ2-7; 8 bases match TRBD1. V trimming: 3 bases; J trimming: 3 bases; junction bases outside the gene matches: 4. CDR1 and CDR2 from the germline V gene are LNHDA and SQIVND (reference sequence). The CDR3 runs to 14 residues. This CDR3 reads CASSIAGQVYEQYF. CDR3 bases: TGTGCCAGTAGTATCGCGGGACAGGTCTACGAGCAGTACTTC.

The CDR3 here is CVRSLIRLAAYNEQFF. CDR3 nucleotides: TGTGTCAGAAGCTTAATTAGGCTAGCGGCGTACAATGAGCAGTTCTTC. This chain connects TRBV7-5 to TRBJ2-1; TRBD2, the D gene given by the table, was not confirmed from the DNA. TRBV7-5 is recorded as a pseudogene. The CDR3 length is 16 residues.

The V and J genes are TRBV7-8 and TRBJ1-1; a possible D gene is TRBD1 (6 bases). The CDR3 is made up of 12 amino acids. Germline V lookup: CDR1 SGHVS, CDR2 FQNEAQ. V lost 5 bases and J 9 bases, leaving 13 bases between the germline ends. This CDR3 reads CASSQGTRQAFF. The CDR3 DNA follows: TGTGCCAGCAGCCAGGGGACAAGACAAGCTTTCTTT.